This TCR beta chain was sequenced during a study of shared clonotypes between healthy human individuals. Looking at the study overall: A couple of women and three men aged 18 to 49 made up the donors.

This CDR3 has 14 residues. The V end lost 1 base, the J end lost 6 bases, and 13 bases lay between the germline ends. The germline gives CDR1 SGHRS, CDR2 YFSETQ. Data came from immunoSEQ multiplex PCR; TCRdb stores just in-frame clones and leaves some out. This table holds about 580,000 clones, more than 95% found once. For this clone: Its antigen remains unidentified.

Whole-study findings and limits: In contrast to clonotypes shared by all four donors, non-shared clonotypes had lower generation probabilities. Few donors restricted represented genetic and exposure-history diversity.

The naive CD8 population came from CD45RO-negative cells selected for CCR7, without terminally differentiated effector memory CD45RA+ cells. There were no recent acute infections or vaccinations among the donors, who were healthy HIV-negative adults. The TCR comes from a man aged 25-45 years in good health. Source material: naive CD8+ T cells sorted from blood. The chain is built from TRBV5-1 and TRBJ1-2, with a weak D call TRBD1 (5 bases). The CDR3 DNA is TGCGCCAGCAGCTTGTCTCAGGGAAACAATGGCTACACCTTC. Its protein product is CASSLSQGNNGYTF.